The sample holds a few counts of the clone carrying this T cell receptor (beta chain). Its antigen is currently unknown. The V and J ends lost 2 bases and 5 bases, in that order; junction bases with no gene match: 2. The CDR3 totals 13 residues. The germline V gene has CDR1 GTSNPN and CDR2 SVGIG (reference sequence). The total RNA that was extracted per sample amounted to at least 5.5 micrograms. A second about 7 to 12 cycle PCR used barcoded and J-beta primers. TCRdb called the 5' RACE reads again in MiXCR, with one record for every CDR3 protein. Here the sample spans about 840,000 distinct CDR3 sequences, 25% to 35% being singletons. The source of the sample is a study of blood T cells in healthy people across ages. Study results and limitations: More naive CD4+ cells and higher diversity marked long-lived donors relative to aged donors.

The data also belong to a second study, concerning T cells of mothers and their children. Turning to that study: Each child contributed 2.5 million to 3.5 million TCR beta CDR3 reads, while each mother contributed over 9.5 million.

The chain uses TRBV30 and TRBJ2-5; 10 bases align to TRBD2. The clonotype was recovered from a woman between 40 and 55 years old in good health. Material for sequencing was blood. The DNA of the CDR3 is TGTGCCTGGAGTATTAGCGGGGGGGAGACCCAGTACTTC. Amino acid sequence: CAWSISGGETQYF.